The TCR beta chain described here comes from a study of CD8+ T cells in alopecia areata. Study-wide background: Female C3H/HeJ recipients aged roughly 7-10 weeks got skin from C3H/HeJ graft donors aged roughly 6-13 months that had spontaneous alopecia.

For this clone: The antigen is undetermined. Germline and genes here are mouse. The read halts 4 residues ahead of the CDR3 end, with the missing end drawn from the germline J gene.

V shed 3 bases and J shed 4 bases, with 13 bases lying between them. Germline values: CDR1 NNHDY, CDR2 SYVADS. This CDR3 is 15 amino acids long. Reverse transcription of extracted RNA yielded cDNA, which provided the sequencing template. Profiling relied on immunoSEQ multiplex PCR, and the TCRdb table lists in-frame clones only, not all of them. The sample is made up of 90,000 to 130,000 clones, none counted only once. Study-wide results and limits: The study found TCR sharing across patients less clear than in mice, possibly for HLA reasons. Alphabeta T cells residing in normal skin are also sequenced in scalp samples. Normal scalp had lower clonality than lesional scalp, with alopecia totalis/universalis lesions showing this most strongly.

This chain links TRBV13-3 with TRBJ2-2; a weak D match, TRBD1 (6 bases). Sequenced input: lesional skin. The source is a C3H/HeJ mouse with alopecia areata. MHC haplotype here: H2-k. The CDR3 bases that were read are TGTGCCAGCAGTGCTCCACAGGGAGGCACCGGG. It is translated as CASSAPQGGTG. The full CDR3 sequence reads CASSAPQGGTGQLYF.